Shown below are 8 T cell receptor beta chains from a single sample sequenced in a study of shared clonotypes between healthy human individuals. Sequencing was performed with immunoSEQ multiplex PCR; in TCRdb, only in-frame clones are kept and a portion is missing. The sample carries fewer than 1.6 million clones, approximately 98.5% recorded once. The sequenced sample consisted of naive CD4+ T cells sorted from blood. Subset in this sample: CD45RA+ positively selected. The receptors come from a man aged 25-45 years in good health.

V is TRBV11-2 and J is TRBJ1-2, with 7 bases matching TRBD1. The CDR3 consists of 17 residues. From germline, CDR1 is SGHAT and CDR2 FQNNGV. V dropped 1 base and J dropped 4; count of bases not matched to a gene: 12. This chain's CDR3 is CASSLAPSGTDSYGYTF. The CDR3 region has the DNA TGTGCCAGCAGCTTAGCCCCATCCGGGACAGATTCCTATGGCTACACCTTC. The variable domain in full, completed from reference TRBV11-2 and TRBJ1-2, reads EAGVAQSPRYKIIEKRQSVAFWCNPISGHATLYWYQQILGQGPKLLIQFQNNGVVDDSQLPKDRFSAERLKGVDSTLKIQPAKLEDSAVYLCASSLAPSGTDSYGYTFGSGTRLTVV.

The J gene is TRBJ1-3, the V gene TRBV5-1; D gene unclear. Germline V lookup: CDR1 SGHRS, CDR2 YFSETQ. V was pared by 4 bases and J by 0 bases, with 14 bases between. The CDR3 is 16 residues long. CDR3 DNA sequence: TGCGCCAGCAGCCCAACGATCCTGAGCTCTGGAAACACCATATATTTT. Its protein is CASSPTILSSGNTIYF.

In its sample, this clone was seen once. The rearrangement links TRBV29-1 to TRBJ2-5; TRBD1 might be the D (5 bases). The J call could be wrong; TRBJ2-7 is a better fit for the DNA end. Germline-derived CDR1 and CDR2 are SQVTM and ANQGSEA. This CDR3 is 11 amino acids long. As DNA, the CDR3 is TGCAGCGTCGCAGGGAATTACGAGCAGTACTTC. Its protein product is CSVAGNYEQYF.

This clone was observed once. This chain connects TRBV30 to TRBJ2-7; perhaps TRBD2 as D (5 bases). The CDR3 extends over 13 amino acids. The V end was cut by 3 bases, the J end by 2 bases, with 11 bases between. Germline CDR1 and CDR2: GTSNPN and SVGIG (reference sequence). CDR3 nucleotide sequence: TGTGCCTGGAGAGTAGGGAGAGCCTACGAGCAGTACTTC. Protein sequence: CAWRVGRAYEQYF.

The V and J genes are TRBV7-2 and TRBJ2-3; D perhaps matches TRBD1 (6 bases). Between the trimmed V and J ends, which lost 4 bases and 6 bases, there was a span of 11 bases. Germline-derived CDR1 and CDR2 are SGHTA and FQGNSA. CDR3 size: 13 residues. CDR3 coding DNA: TGTGCCAGCAGCTCCTACAGGGAGGATACGCAGTATTTT. It specifies CASSSYREDTQYF. The whole variable domain, filled in from reference TRBV7-2 and TRBJ2-3, reads GAGVSQSPSNKVTEKGKDVELRCDPISGHTALYWYRQSLGQGLEFLIYFQGNSAPDKSGLPSDRFSAERTGGSVSTLTIQRTQQEDSAVYLCASSSYREDTQYFGPGTRLTVL.

The rearrangement uses TRBV5-4 and TRBJ2-1; D call uncertain. CDR3 length: 15 amino acids. The germline V and J ends were trimmed by 0 bases and 10 bases, with 17 bases remaining between them. Per germline, CDR1 SGHNT and CDR2 YYREEE (reference sequence). The CDR3 reads CASSLVGVAPSEQFF. In DNA form, the CDR3 reads TGTGCCAGCAGCTTGGTTGGAGTGGCGCCTTCGGAGCAGTTCTTC.

The CDR3 DNA is TGTGCCAGCAGCCAAGATTGGGCTAGCGGAAGGAATGAGCAGTTCTTC. Translating gives CASSQDWASGRNEQFF. The genes are TRBV14 and TRBJ2-1, with 7 bases aligning to TRBD2. The junction had 9 bases not matched to a gene; V was cut back by 0 bases and J by 7 bases. Germline lookup yields CDR1 SGHDN and CDR2 FVKESK. The CDR3 length is 16 residues.

The chain employs TRBV29-1 and TRBJ2-3; TRBD2 aligns across 10 bases. V dropped 4 bases and J dropped 4; count of bases not matched to a gene: 8. Germline V lookup: CDR1 SQVTM, CDR2 ANQGSEA. The CDR3 length is 15 residues. The CDR3 nucleotides read TGCAGCGTTGTAGAAGGAGCGGGAGGGGCAGATACGCAGTATTTT. Translation gives CSVVEGAGGADTQYF.